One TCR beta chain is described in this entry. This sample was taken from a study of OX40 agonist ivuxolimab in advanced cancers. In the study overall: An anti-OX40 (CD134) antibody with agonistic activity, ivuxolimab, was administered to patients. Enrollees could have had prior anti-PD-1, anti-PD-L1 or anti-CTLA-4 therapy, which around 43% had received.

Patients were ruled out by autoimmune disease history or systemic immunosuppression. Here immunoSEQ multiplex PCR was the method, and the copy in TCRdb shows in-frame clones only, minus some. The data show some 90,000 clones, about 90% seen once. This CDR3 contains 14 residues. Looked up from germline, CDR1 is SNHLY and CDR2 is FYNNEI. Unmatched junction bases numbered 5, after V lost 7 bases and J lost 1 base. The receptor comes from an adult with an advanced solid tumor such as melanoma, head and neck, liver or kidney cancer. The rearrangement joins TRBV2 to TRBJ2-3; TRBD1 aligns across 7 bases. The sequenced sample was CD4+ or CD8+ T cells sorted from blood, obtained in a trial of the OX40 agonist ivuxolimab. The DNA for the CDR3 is TGTGCCAGCACGGGGACAGACCGCACAGATACGCAGTATTTT. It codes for CASTGTDRTDTQYF.